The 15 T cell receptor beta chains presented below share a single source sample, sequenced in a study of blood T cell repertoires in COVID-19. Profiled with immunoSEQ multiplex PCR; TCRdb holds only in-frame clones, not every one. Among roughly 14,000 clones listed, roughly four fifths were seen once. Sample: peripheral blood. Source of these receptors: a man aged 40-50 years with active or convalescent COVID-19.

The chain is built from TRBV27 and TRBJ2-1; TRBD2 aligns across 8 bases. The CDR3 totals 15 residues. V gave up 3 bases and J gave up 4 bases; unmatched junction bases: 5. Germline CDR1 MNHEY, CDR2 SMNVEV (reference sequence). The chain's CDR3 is CASSLGSGAYNEQFF. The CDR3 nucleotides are TGTGCCAGCAGTTTGGGTAGCGGGGCGTACAATGAGCAGTTCTTC.

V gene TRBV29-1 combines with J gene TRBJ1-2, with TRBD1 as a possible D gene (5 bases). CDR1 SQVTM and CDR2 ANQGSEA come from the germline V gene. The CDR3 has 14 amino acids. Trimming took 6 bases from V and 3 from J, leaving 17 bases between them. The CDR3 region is CSVPDGGEDYGYTF. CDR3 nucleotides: TGCAGCGTCCCTGATGGGGGGGAGGACTATGGCTACACCTTC.

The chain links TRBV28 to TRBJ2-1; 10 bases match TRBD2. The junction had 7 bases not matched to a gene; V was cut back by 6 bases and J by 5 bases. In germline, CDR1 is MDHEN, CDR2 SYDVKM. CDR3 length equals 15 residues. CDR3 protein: CASSLLAGGNNEQFF. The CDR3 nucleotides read TGTGCCAGCAGCCTATTAGCGGGGGGAAACAATGAGCAGTTCTTC.

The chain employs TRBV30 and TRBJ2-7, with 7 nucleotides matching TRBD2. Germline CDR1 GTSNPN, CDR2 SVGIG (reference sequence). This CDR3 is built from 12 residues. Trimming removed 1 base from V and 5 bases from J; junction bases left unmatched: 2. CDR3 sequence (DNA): TGTGCCTGGAGTGCGGGGGGTGACGAGCAGTACTTC. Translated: CAWSAGGDEQYF. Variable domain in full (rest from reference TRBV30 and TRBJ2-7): SQTIHQWPATLVQPVGSPLSLECTVEGTSNPNLYWYRQAAGRGLQLLFYSVGIGQISSEVPQNLSASRPQDRQFILSSKKLLLSDSGFYLCAWSAGGDEQYFGPGTRLTVT.

CDR3 in DNA: TGTGCCAGCAGTGATAGGGGGCAACAGCCCCAGCATTTT. This codes for CASSDRGQQPQHF. The chain is built from TRBV2 and TRBJ1-5; 7 bases match TRBD1. V was clipped by 3 bases and J by 7 bases; unmatched bases: 3. CDR1 SNHLY and CDR2 FYNNEI come from the germline V gene. The length of the CDR3 is 13 residues.

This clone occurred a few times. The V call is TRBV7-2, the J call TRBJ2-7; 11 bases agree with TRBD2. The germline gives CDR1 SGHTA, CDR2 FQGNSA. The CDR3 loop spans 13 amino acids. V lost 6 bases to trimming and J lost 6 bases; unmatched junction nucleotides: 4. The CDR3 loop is CASRFTSGSEQYF. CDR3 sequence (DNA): TGTGCCAGCAGGTTTACTAGCGGGAGCGAGCAGTACTTC.

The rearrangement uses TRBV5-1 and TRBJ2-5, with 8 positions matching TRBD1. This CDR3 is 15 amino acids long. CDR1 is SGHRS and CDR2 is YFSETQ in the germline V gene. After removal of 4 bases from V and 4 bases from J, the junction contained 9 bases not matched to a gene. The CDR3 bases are TGCGCCAGCAGCCTACTGGGACAGGCGGGAGAGACCCAGTACTTC. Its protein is CASSLLGQAGETQYF.

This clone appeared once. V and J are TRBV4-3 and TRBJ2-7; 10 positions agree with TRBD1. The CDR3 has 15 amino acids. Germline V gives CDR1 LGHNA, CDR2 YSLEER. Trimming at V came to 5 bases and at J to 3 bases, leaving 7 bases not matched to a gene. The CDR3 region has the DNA TGCGCCAGCAGCGGGGACAGGGGTACTCGCTACGAGCAGTACTTC. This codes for CASSGDRGTRYEQYF.

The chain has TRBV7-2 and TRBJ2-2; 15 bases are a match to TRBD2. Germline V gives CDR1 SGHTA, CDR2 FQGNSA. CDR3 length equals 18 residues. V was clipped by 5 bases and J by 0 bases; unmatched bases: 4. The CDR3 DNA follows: TGTGCCAGCAGCCCTAGGACTAGCGGGGGGGCGAACACCGGGGAGCTGTTTTTT. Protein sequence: CASSPRTSGGANTGELFF. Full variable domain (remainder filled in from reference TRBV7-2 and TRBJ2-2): GAGVSQSPSNKVTEKGKDVELRCDPISGHTALYWYRQSLGQGLEFLIYFQGNSAPDKSGLPSDRFSAERTGGSVSTLTIQRTQQEDSAVYLCASSPRTSGGANTGELFFGEGSRLTVL.

CDR3 bases: TGTGCCAGTAGTGAAGCGGGAGGGATAAACACCGGGGAGCTGTTTTTT. This translates into CASSEAGGINTGELFF. The rearrangement joins TRBV19 to TRBJ2-2; 10 nucleotides match TRBD2. Germline assignment: CDR1 LNHDA and CDR2 SQIVND (reference sequence). This CDR3 is 16 amino acids long. After removal of 5 bases from V and 2 bases from J, the junction contained 5 bases not matched to a gene. Full variable domain (remainder filled in from reference TRBV19 and TRBJ2-2): DGGITQSPKYLFRKEGQNVTLSCEQNLNHDAMYWYRQDPGQGLRLIYYSQIVNDFQKGDIAEGYSVSREKKESFPLTVTSAQKNPTAFYLCASSEAGGINTGELFFGEGSRLTVL.

The CDR3 coding sequence is TGTGCCAGCAGCTTTTACCGCCTAGCGGGAGGTTTAGGTAATGAGCAGTTCTTC. This codes for CASSFYRLAGGLGNEQFF. The V call is TRBV7-9, the J call TRBJ2-1; 11 nucleotides agree with TRBD2. The CDR3 spans 18 residues. Germline trimming cut 3 bases from V and 7 bases from J; bases unmatched to any gene: 14. In germline, CDR1 is SEHNR, CDR2 FQNEAQ (reference sequence). Full variable domain (missing parts from reference TRBV7-9 and TRBJ2-1): DTGVSQNPRHKITKRGQNVTFRCDPISEHNRLYWYRQTLGQGPEFLTYFQNEAQLEKSRLLSDRFSAERPKGSFSTLEIQRTEQGDSAMYLCASSFYRLAGGLGNEQFFGPGTRLTVL.

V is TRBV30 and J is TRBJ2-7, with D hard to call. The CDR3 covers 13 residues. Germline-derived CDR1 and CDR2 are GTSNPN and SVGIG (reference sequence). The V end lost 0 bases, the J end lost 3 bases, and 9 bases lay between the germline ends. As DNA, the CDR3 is TGTGCCTGGAGTGTAGACACAAACTACGAGCAGTACTTC. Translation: CAWSVDTNYEQYF.

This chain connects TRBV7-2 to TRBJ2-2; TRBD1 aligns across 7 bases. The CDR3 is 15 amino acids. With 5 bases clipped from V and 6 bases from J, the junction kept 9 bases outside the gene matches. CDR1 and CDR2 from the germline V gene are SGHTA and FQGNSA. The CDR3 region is CASSPRQGGAGELFF. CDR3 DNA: TGTGCCAGCAGCCCCCGACAGGGTGGGGCCGGGGAGCTGTTTTTT.

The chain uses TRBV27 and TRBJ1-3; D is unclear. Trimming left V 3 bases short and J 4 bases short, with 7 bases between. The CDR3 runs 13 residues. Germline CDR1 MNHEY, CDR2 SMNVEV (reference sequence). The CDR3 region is CASSLARGNTIYF. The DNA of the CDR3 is TGTGCCAGCAGTTTGGCTCGAGGAAACACCATATATTTT.

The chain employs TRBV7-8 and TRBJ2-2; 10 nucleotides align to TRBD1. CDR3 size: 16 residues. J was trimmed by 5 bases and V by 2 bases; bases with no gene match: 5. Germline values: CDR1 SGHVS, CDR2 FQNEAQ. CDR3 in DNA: TGTGCCAGCAGCTTAATGACAGGGGGCGAGACCGGGGAGCTGTTTTTT. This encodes CASSLMTGGETGELFF.